A selection of T cell receptor beta chains follows, all from one sample in a study of human T cells and chemical hapten exposure. In TCRdb, the RACE reads were re-called with MiXCR into one record per CDR3 protein. In the table there are 210,000 or so distinct CDR3 sequences, under 25% of which are singletons. The sequences come from whole blood, collected in connection with sensitization to the hapten diphenylcyclopropenone (DPC). These receptors all come from a woman in her thirties or forties with alopecia areata. Some clones in this sample may be carry-over from other donors' samples. Both conserved end residues are trimmed from each CDR3. Fields, in order: D gene, V gene, J gene, CDR3 protein. A D gene is named only where the DNA matches it firmly.

d_call: NA
v_call: TRBV10-3
j_call: TRBJ2-5
cdr3_aa: AIRGGQYQETQY

d_call: TRBD2
v_call: TRBV5-6
j_call: TRBJ2-1
cdr3_aa: ASSMGLADYNEQF

d_call: TRBD2
v_call: TRBV28
j_call: TRBJ2-1
cdr3_aa: ASSLGTSGISEQF

d_call: NA
v_call: TRBV7-9
j_call: TRBJ2-4
cdr3_aa: ASSLVQSNRAKNIQY

d_call: NA
v_call: TRBV3-1
j_call: TRBJ2-6
cdr3_aa: ASHQSGRGANVLT

d_call: TRBD1
v_call: TRBV29-1
j_call: TRBJ1-4
cdr3_aa: STRDSSNEKLF

d_call: NA
v_call: TRBV5-1
j_call: TRBJ2-6
cdr3_aa: ASSFGRSGANVLT

d_call: TRBD1
v_call: TRBV7-2
j_call: TRBJ2-3
cdr3_aa: ASSQGGTGLTDTQY

d_call: NA
v_call: TRBV30
j_call: TRBJ1-5
cdr3_aa: AWSPDSNQPQH

d_call: TRBD2
v_call: TRBV7-2
j_call: TRBJ2-7
cdr3_aa: ASSFPGLANYEQY

d_call: NA
v_call: TRBV25-1
j_call: TRBJ2-7
cdr3_aa: ASSEGGGATYEQY

d_call: NA
v_call: TRBV20-1
j_call: TRBJ1-5
cdr3_aa: SARDIPNQPQH

d_call: TRBD2
v_call: TRBV4-1
j_call: TRBJ2-5
cdr3_aa: ASSQGERGARETQY

d_call: NA
v_call: TRBV6-5
j_call: TRBJ2-1
cdr3_aa: ASSIYSNNEQF

d_call: NA
v_call: TRBV10-3
j_call: TRBJ1-2
cdr3_aa: AISDRSYGYT

d_call: NA
v_call: TRBV25-1
j_call: TRBJ1-6
cdr3_aa: ASSRYNSPLH

d_call: TRBD1
v_call: TRBV11-2
j_call: TRBJ2-3
cdr3_aa: ASSLTPTGRSTDTQY

d_call: NA
v_call: TRBV27
j_call: TRBJ2-3
cdr3_aa: ASNSRGTQY

d_call: NA
v_call: TRBV5-1
j_call: TRBJ2-5
cdr3_aa: ASSSGTPQETQY

d_call: TRBD2
v_call: TRBV6-6
j_call: TRBJ2-2
cdr3_aa: ASSLLAGDTGELF

d_call: NA
v_call: TRBV20-1
j_call: TRBJ2-5
cdr3_aa: SASLGEGGETQY

d_call: NA
v_call: TRBV7-9
j_call: TRBJ2-7
cdr3_aa: ASSLMVLGFKY

d_call: TRBD2
v_call: TRBV10-3
j_call: TRBJ2-7
cdr3_aa: ASRLAGGPEQY

d_call: NA
v_call: TRBV10-3
j_call: TRBJ1-3
cdr3_aa: AISGQPSSGNTIY

d_call: NA
v_call: TRBV3-1
j_call: TRBJ2-2
cdr3_aa: ASSQDRPVTTELF

d_call: NA
v_call: TRBV27
j_call: TRBJ2-1
cdr3_aa: ASSLGSGGLNEQF

d_call: NA
v_call: TRBV4-3
j_call: TRBJ1-1
cdr3_aa: ASSPWTGADTEAF

d_call: NA
v_call: TRBV12-3/TRBV12-4
j_call: TRBJ2-1
cdr3_aa: ASRSDLMVQF

d_call: NA
v_call: TRBV29-1
j_call: TRBJ1-5
cdr3_aa: SVGPGGHGQPQH

d_call: NA
v_call: TRBV27
j_call: TRBJ2-3
cdr3_aa: ASSPFPDPGFSTDTQY